The T cell receptor beta chain described here comes from a study of T cells expressing NK-cell markers. TCRdb reprocessed the 5' RACE reads and reports one entry per CDR3 protein, with no DNA. This sample lists a few hundred thousand distinct CDR3 sequences; its ten largest clones have roughly 5.2%. Germline V gene sequence: CDR1 SGHTA, CDR2 FQGNSA. This CDR3 comprises 14 residues. The chain links TRBV7-2 to TRBJ1-1. The sample comprised blood T cells: a sorted CD56 or NKG2C T cell subset, CD4+ or CD8+ T cells, or bulk PBMC T cells (not recorded which). The clonotype originates from a man aged 18-70 years in good health. The CDR3 reads CASSSKAGRTEAFF.